This record covers a single T cell receptor (beta chain). These data come from a study of blood T cell repertoires in COVID-19. On the study more broadly: Specimens from acute and convalescent COVID-19 originated in the United States, Italy and Spain. Sample material is recorded as cDNA or gDNA derived from T cells, B-cell-depleted T cells, or PBMCs.

Germline trimming cut 2 bases from V and 8 bases from J; bases unmatched to any gene: 10. In germline, CDR1 is LGHDT, CDR2 YNNKEL (reference sequence). The CDR3 is 15 amino acids. Original processing methods: Amplification with reference gene primers provided the estimates of nucleated cell counts. The protocol was immunoSEQ multiplex PCR, while the TCRdb copy is restricted to in-frame clones and leaves out a portion. Clonal size and the V and J genes are those of that table, whereas D and trimming came from the DNA. Here the sample spans about 310,000 clones, roughly 84% being singletons. The sample consisted of peripheral blood. The receptor was derived from a man aged 50-60 years with active or convalescent COVID-19. V gene TRBV3-1 (or the pseudogene TRBV3-2) combines with J gene TRBJ1-2; 8 bases are shared with TRBD1. The CDR3 loop reads CASSQTLGQGNGYTF. DNA of the CDR3: TGTGCCAGCAGCCAAACCCTAGGACAGGGAAACGGCTACACCTTC.